A single sample is the source of the 14 T cell receptor beta chains below, sequenced in a study of blood T cell repertoires in COVID-19. Repertoires were generated with immunoSEQ multiplex PCR, while TCRdb's copy carries only in-frame clones and drops some. The repertoire holds 310,000 or so clones, with around 90% as singletons. The sequencing input was PBMCs or T cells enriched from blood (not recorded which). Receptor source: a woman aged 40 to 49 who had recovered from COVID-19.

The chain carries TRBV4-1 and TRBJ2-4, with TRBD2 matching over 10 bases. V dropped 4 bases and J dropped 0; count of bases not matched to a gene: 9. Germline CDR1 and CDR2: MGHRA and YSYEKL. The CDR3 is 18 amino acids. Here the CDR3 DNA reads TGCGCCAGCAGCCCCGGACTAGCGGAGGGAGTAGCCAAAAACATTCAGTACTTC. This encodes CASSPGLAEGVAKNIQYF.

The J gene is TRBJ2-5, the V gene TRBV24-1; 12 bases align to TRBD1. The germline V gene encodes CDR1 KGHDR and CDR2 SFDVKD. The CDR3 length is 16 residues. V trimming: 3 bases; J trimming: 5 bases; junction bases outside the gene matches: 6. The CDR3 DNA reads TGTGCCACCAGTGATACCGGGACAGGGGGCTCGGAGACCCAGTACTTC. It specifies CATSDTGTGGSETQYF.

The chain recombines TRBV28 with TRBJ1-4, with TRBD1 identical over 7 bases. The V and J ends lost 5 bases and 10 bases, in that order; junction bases with no gene match: 10. The CDR3 has 14 amino acids. Germline V gene sequence: CDR1 MDHEN, CDR2 SYDVKM. The CDR3 spells CASSEGAGGAKLFF. In DNA, the CDR3 is TGTGCCAGCAGTGAGGGGGCGGGAGGGGCAAAACTGTTTTTT.

DNA for the CDR3: TGCGCCAGCAGCCCAGGGGCGGAAGAGGTTTACAATGAGCAGTTCTTC. It is translated as CASSPGAEEVYNEQFF. The chain recombines TRBV5-1 with TRBJ2-1; TRBD1 might be the D (6 bases). CDR3 length: 16 residues. Trimming left V 4 bases short and J 4 bases short, with 18 bases between. Per the germline V gene, CDR1 is SGHRS and CDR2 is YFSETQ.

The chain employs TRBV6-1 and TRBJ1-2, with D hard to call. This CDR3 has 15 amino acids. V shed 2 bases and J shed 5 bases, with 15 bases lying between them. Germline V gene lookup returns CDR1 MNHNS and CDR2 SASEGT. The CDR3 DNA follows: TGTGCCAGCAGTGAATTATACAGCGGAGGATATGGCTACACCTTC. This encodes CASSELYSGGYGYTF.

V is TRBV18 and J is TRBJ2-1; D unresolved. This CDR3 spans 14 amino acids. CDR1 is KGHSH, CDR2 LQKENI, per germline. Trimming took off 0 bases at V and 5 bases at J, with 8 bases between the two ends. The DNA of the CDR3 is TGTGCCAGCTCACCACCCAGGCCGGACAATGAGCAGTTCTTC. It is translated as CASSPPRPDNEQFF.

The rearrangement uses TRBV25-1 and TRBJ1-3; 9 bases line up with TRBD1. Germline V gene lookup returns CDR1 MGHDK and CDR2 SYGVNS. The CDR3 spans 14 residues. V lost 6 bases to trimming and J lost 3 bases; unmatched junction nucleotides: 3. The CDR3 region is CASRGQGNGNTIYF. In nucleotides, the CDR3 is TGTGCCAGCAGGGGACAGGGCAATGGAAACACCATATATTTT.

The genes are TRBV18 and TRBJ2-1; 13 nucleotides match TRBD2. Looked up from germline, CDR1 is KGHSH and CDR2 is LQKENI. The junction had 9 bases not matched to a gene; V was cut back by 6 bases and J by 4 bases. The CDR3 consists of 17 residues. For the CDR3, the DNA is TGTGCCAGCTCTCCTGGGACTAGCGGGATTTCATACAATGAGCAGTTCTTC. It translates to CASSPGTSGISYNEQFF.

V usage is TRBV30 and J usage is TRBJ2-3; possibly TRBD2 for D (5 bases). This CDR3 has 15 residues. Trimming took 3 bases from V and 0 from J, leaving 13 bases between them. Germline loops: CDR1 GTSNPN, CDR2 SVGIG (reference sequence). CDR3 loop: CAWSQTKPSTDTQYF. CDR3 in DNA: TGTGCCTGGAGCCAGACTAAACCTAGCACAGATACGCAGTATTTT. Complete variable domain (other parts from reference TRBV30 and TRBJ2-3): SQTIHQWPATLVQPVGSPLSLECTVEGTSNPNLYWYRQAAGRGLQLLFYSVGIGQISSEVPQNLSASRPQDRQFILSSKKLLLSDSGFYLCAWSQTKPSTDTQYFGPGTRLTVL.

This chain joins TRBV6-5 and TRBJ1-1; D might be TRBD1 (5 bases). Germline V lookup: CDR1 MNHEY, CDR2 SVGAGI. CDR3 length: 11 amino acids. V was clipped by 2 bases and J by 8 bases, with 6 bases between them. Here the CDR3 reads CASSYNREAFF. CDR3 sequence (DNA): TGTGCCAGCAGTTACAACAGGGAAGCTTTCTTT.

This rearrangement joins TRBV5-4 to TRBJ1-2, with 8 bases lining up with TRBD1. Trimming at V came to 4 bases and at J to 8 bases, leaving 10 bases not matched to a gene. Germline V gene sequence: CDR1 SGHNT, CDR2 YYREEE (reference sequence). The CDR3 is 14 amino acids. The CDR3 bases are TGTGCCAGCAGCCGACCGACAGGGGCCCTAGGCTACACCTTC. Protein product: CASSRPTGALGYTF. The full variable domain, completed using reference TRBV5-4 and TRBJ1-2, is ETGVTQSPTHLIKTRGQQVTLRCSSQSGHNTVSWYQQALGQGPQFIFQYYREEENGRGNFPPRFSGLQFPNYSSELNVNALELDDSALYLCASSRPTGALGYTFGSGTRLTVV.

This chain links TRBV7-2 with TRBJ2-1; 7 positions match TRBD2. Trimming took 8 bases from V and 10 from J; bases not matched to a gene: 11. Germline assignment: CDR1 SGHTA and CDR2 FQGNSA. The CDR3 runs to 13 residues. This CDR3 reads CASEASGISEQFF. In DNA form, the CDR3 reads TGTGCCAGCGAGGCTAGCGGCATCAGCGAGCAGTTCTTC.

This clone has more than one count but fewer than ten. V gene TRBV29-1 combines with J gene TRBJ2-7, with D perhaps TRBD1 (5 bases). The CDR3 has 11 residues. In germline, CDR1 is SQVTM, CDR2 ANQGSEA. V was cut by 6 bases and J by 6 bases, with 12 bases left in between. CDR3 sequence (DNA): TGCAGCGTCCAGACAGTGATCGAGCAGTACTTC. It yields the protein CSVQTVIEQYF.

This sequence joins TRBV28 and TRBJ1-3, with a possible D match to TRBD1 (6 bases). This CDR3 contains 15 residues. CDR1 and CDR2 from the germline V gene are MDHEN and SYDVKM. Trimming shortened V by 2 bases and J by 2 bases, and 10 bases separated the two germline ends. The CDR3 protein is CASSLGGAAGNTIYF. In DNA, the CDR3 is TGTGCCAGCAGTTTAGGGGGGGCCGCTGGAAACACCATATATTTT.